The next 27 T cell receptor beta chains were all read from a single sample in a study of blood T cell repertoires in COVID-19. The method was immunoSEQ multiplex PCR; TCRdb's version includes in-frame clones alone and lacks a portion of them. The sample records tens of thousands of clones, over 65% being singletons. Sequenced material: peripheral blood. The receptors were gathered from a man aged 65-85 years with acute or convalescent COVID-19.

V gene TRBV19 combines with J gene TRBJ1-2, with D perhaps TRBD1 (5 bases). Germline V lookup: CDR1 LNHDA, CDR2 SQIVND (reference sequence). V was cut by 10 bases and J by 0 bases, with 18 bases left in between. This CDR3 contains 15 residues. The CDR3 loop reads CAIRGGAQANYGYTF. CDR3 coding DNA: TGTGCCATTAGAGGAGGGGCGCAGGCTAACTATGGCTACACCTTC.

The gene calls are TRBV29-1 and TRBJ1-1; D uncertain. CDR3 length: 13 amino acids. The ends were cut back, 7 bases at V and 2 bases at J, with 14 bases in the middle. Germline loops: CDR1 SQVTM, CDR2 ANQGSEA. CDR3 nucleotides: TGCAGCGCCAAGACTCCACGAAACACTGAAGCTTTCTTT. Its protein product is CSAKTPRNTEAFF. Full variable domain (rest looked up from reference TRBV29-1 and TRBJ1-1): SAVISQKPSRDICQRGTSLTIQCQVDSQVTMMFWYRQQPGQSLTLIATANQGSEATYESGFVIDKFPISRPNLTFSTLTVSNMSPEDSSIYLCSAKTPRNTEAFFGQGTRLTVV.

The V and J genes are TRBV7-8 and TRBJ1-2; weak D call: TRBD1 (6 bases). This CDR3 region has 16 residues. Trimming cost V 6 bases and J 4 bases, with 21 bases left between them. Germline-derived CDR1 and CDR2 are SGHVS and FQNEAQ. CDR3 sequence reads: CASSSGDVTAPYGYTF. CDR3 nucleotide sequence: TGTGCCAGCAGTTCAGGGGACGTTACAGCACCCTATGGCTACACCTTC.

The chain employs TRBV19 and TRBJ1-2, with 10 bases that match TRBD1. CDR1 and CDR2 from the germline V gene are LNHDA and SQIVND (reference sequence). The CDR3 consists of 15 residues. V trimming: 5 bases; J trimming: 5 bases; junction bases outside the gene matches: 8. In DNA, the CDR3 is TGTGCCAGTAGTGACTCGGGACAGGGGTATTATGGCTACACCTTC. Translating gives CASSDSGQGYYGYTF.

J is TRBJ2-7 and V is TRBV30; 10 nucleotides line up with TRBD2. Germline trimming cut 3 bases from V and 2 bases from J; bases unmatched to any gene: 13. The CDR3 has 17 residues. The germline gives CDR1 GTSNPN, CDR2 SVGIG (reference sequence). CDR3 region: CAWRDLRTSGNTYEQYF. For the CDR3, the DNA is TGTGCCTGGAGGGATTTAAGGACTAGCGGAAACACCTACGAGCAGTACTTC.

There are a few counts of this clone. V usage is TRBV3-1 (or the pseudogene TRBV3-2) and J usage is TRBJ1-5; D not resolved. V lost 2 bases and J lost 4, with 6 bases in between. Germline V lookup: CDR1 LGHDT, CDR2 YNNKEL (reference sequence). The CDR3 is 13 amino acids. The CDR3 DNA follows: TGTGCCAGCAGCCAAAGCCCGAATCAGCCCCAGCATTTT. This encodes CASSQSPNQPQHF.

V usage is TRBV4-3 and J usage is TRBJ2-7, with 10 bases that match TRBD1. The germline CDR1 and CDR2 sequences are LGHNA and YSLEER. Germline trimming cut 6 bases from V and 6 bases from J; bases unmatched to any gene: 17. The CDR3 spans 17 residues. CDR3 coding DNA: TGCGCCAGCAGTCTCAAGAGGAGGACAGGGGGGGAGGTCGAGCAGTACTTC. It specifies CASSLKRRTGGEVEQYF.

This chain connects TRBV7-9 to TRBJ2-1; 9 bases agree with TRBD1. CDR3 length: 14 residues. Germline CDR1 reads SEHNR; CDR2 reads FQNEAQ (reference sequence). The V and J ends lost 5 bases and 6 bases, in that order; junction bases with no gene match: 5. CDR3 nucleotides: TGTGCCAGCAGCCCGACAGGGGGGGCCAATGAGCAGTTCTTC. This gives the protein CASSPTGGANEQFF.

This chain uses TRBV4-2 with TRBJ1-2, with 8 positions matching TRBD1. This CDR3 is built from 18 residues. V gave up 0 bases and J gave up 9 bases; unmatched junction bases: 18. Germline values: CDR1 LGHNA, CDR2 YNFKEQ. This chain's CDR3 is CASSQDSPSRGRMGSYTF. The CDR3 DNA sequence: TGTGCCAGCAGCCAAGATTCACCCTCCAGGGGGCGAATGGGTAGCTACACCTTC.

The chain employs TRBV9 and TRBJ2-1; 13 positions match TRBD2. Germline V gives CDR1 SGDLS, CDR2 YYNGEE. With 9 bases clipped from V and 9 bases from J, the junction kept 6 bases outside the gene matches. CDR3 length equals 13 residues. CDR3 bases: TGTGCCACAGGGACTAGCGGGGTAGGTGAGCAGTTCTTC. It specifies CATGTSGVGEQFF.

The rearrangement uses TRBV2 and TRBJ1-1; the D gene is possibly TRBD1 (5 bases). Trimming cost V 6 bases and J 4 bases, with 15 bases left between them. The CDR3 spans 14 residues. Germline V gene data show CDR1 as SNHLY and CDR2 as FYNNEI. The CDR3 DNA sequence: TGTGCCAGCAGGACAGAGATTGGTGGCACTGAAGCTTTCTTT. Translated, it gives CASRTEIGGTEAFF. The whole variable domain, remainder taken from reference TRBV2 and TRBJ1-1, is EPEVTQTPSHQVTQMGQEVILRCVPISNHLYFYWYRQILGQKVEFLVSFYNNEISEKSEIFDDQFSVERPDGSNFTLKIRSTKLEDSAMYFCASRTEIGGTEAFFGQGTRLTVV.

The V and J genes are TRBV19 and TRBJ2-5, with a possible D match to TRBD2 (5 bases). V lost 3 bases to trimming and J lost 4 bases, with 12 bases between them. CDR3 length equals 14 residues. Per germline, CDR1 LNHDA and CDR2 SQIVND (reference sequence). The CDR3 sequence: CASSIGYEGETQYF. For the CDR3, the DNA is TGTGCCAGTAGTATCGGCTACGAGGGAGAGACCCAGTACTTC. Drawing the rest from reference TRBV19 and TRBJ2-5, the complete variable domain is DGGITQSPKYLFRKEGQNVTLSCEQNLNHDAMYWYRQDPGQGLRLIYYSQIVNDFQKGDIAEGYSVSREKKESFPLTVTSAQKNPTAFYLCASSIGYEGETQYFGPGTRLLVL.

The rearrangement uses TRBV9 and TRBJ1-3; D perhaps matches TRBD1 (6 bases). The germline V and J ends were trimmed by 5 bases and 4 bases, with 7 bases remaining between them. Per the germline V gene, CDR1 is SGDLS and CDR2 is YYNGEE. The CDR3 totals 12 residues. CDR3 loop: CASRGGGNTIYF. The CDR3 nucleotides are TGTGCCAGCAGAGGGGGAGGAAACACCATATATTTT.

The genes are TRBV11-2 and TRBJ2-7, with D possibly TRBD1 on 5 matching bases. Germline values: CDR1 SGHAT, CDR2 FQNNGV. There are 14 residues in the CDR3. The germline V and J ends were trimmed by 2 bases and 7 bases, with 15 bases remaining between them. The CDR3 here is CASSLRRARKEQYF. The CDR3 nucleotides read TGTGCCAGCAGCTTACGCAGGGCGAGGAAAGAGCAGTACTTC.

V is TRBV27 and J is TRBJ2-3; 12 positions agree with TRBD2. CDR1 and CDR2 from the germline V gene are MNHEY and SMNVEV (reference sequence). The CDR3 totals 16 residues. Unmatched junction bases numbered 4, after V lost 2 bases and J lost 4 bases. CDR3 in amino acids: CASSLLAGGPADTQYF. The CDR3 DNA reads TGTGCCAGCAGTTTACTAGCGGGAGGGCCAGCAGATACGCAGTATTTT.

V gene TRBV19 combines with J gene TRBJ1-2; a weak D match, TRBD1 (5 bases). The ends were cut back, 6 bases at V and 7 bases at J, with 15 bases in the middle. The CDR3 extends over 13 amino acids. CDR1 and CDR2 (germline): LNHDA, SQIVND (reference sequence). The CDR3 sequence: CASRTLAGRGYTF. The CDR3 DNA sequence: TGTGCCAGTAGGACCCTCGCAGGGCGTGGCTACACCTTC.

The V and J genes are TRBV9 and TRBJ1-1; D might be TRBD1 (5 bases). Trimming pared 3 bases from V and 3 bases from J, leaving 12 bases between. From germline, CDR1 is SGDLS and CDR2 YYNGEE. This CDR3 is built from 14 residues. This chain's CDR3 is CASSADWGDTEAFF. The CDR3 DNA reads TGTGCCAGCAGCGCGGACTGGGGGGACACTGAAGCTTTCTTT.

V and J are TRBV27 and TRBJ1-4; 8 bases line up with TRBD1. CDR1 is MNHEY and CDR2 is SMNVEV in the germline V gene (reference sequence). This CDR3 is 15 amino acids long. V trimming: 6 bases; J trimming: 2 bases; junction bases outside the gene matches: 5. In nucleotides, the CDR3 is TGTGCCAGCAGGCCGCAGGGGGCCACTAATGAAAAACTGTTTTTT. Its translation: CASRPQGATNEKLFF.

The chain joins TRBV27 to TRBJ1-5, with no clear D. The V gene's germline CDR1 is MNHEY and CDR2 SMNVEV (reference sequence). Trimming removed 0 bases at V and 5 bases at J, with 11 bases between. This CDR3 contains 15 residues. The CDR3 nucleotides read TGTGCCAGCAGTTTATCGAGTTATGGAGATCAGCCCCAGCATTTT. Its translation is CASSLSSYGDQPQHF.

This rearrangement joins TRBV24-1 to TRBJ1-5; possibly TRBD1 for D (6 bases). V dropped 3 bases and J dropped 5 bases, with 10 bases sitting between them. Germline CDR1 is KGHDR and CDR2 is SFDVKD. The CDR3 runs 14 residues. The CDR3 sequence is CATSDKTGHQPQHF. CDR3 nucleotide sequence: TGTGCCACCAGTGATAAGACAGGACATCAGCCCCAGCATTTT.

The rearrangement links TRBV24-1 to TRBJ2-1, with TRBD2 identical over 13 bases. J lost 6 bases, V lost 5 bases, and 3 bases had no gene match. The CDR3 consists of 15 residues. Germline V gene data show CDR1 as KGHDR and CDR2 as SFDVKD. CDR3 protein: CATSVGLAGVNEQFF. CDR3 coding DNA: TGTGCCACCAGTGTAGGACTAGCGGGAGTCAATGAGCAGTTCTTC.

The CDR3 DNA follows: TGCGCCAGCAGCTTGACCAGGGGCTTGTACAATGAGCAGTTCTTC. Amino acid sequence: CASSLTRGLYNEQFF. The chain recombines TRBV5-1 with TRBJ2-1, with a tentative D call TRBD1 (6 bases). V lost 1 base to trimming and J lost 4 bases, with 12 bases between them. The CDR3 extends over 15 amino acids. Looked up from germline, CDR1 is SGHRS and CDR2 is YFSETQ.

V usage is TRBV5-1 and J usage is TRBJ2-3; tentative D call: TRBD1 (5 bases). The germline V gene encodes CDR1 SGHRS and CDR2 YFSETQ. Trimming cost V 4 bases and J 2 bases, with 11 bases left between them. The CDR3 extends over 14 amino acids. The CDR3 loop reads CASSPGSPTDTQYF. The CDR3 DNA reads as TGCGCCAGCAGCCCAGGGTCCCCCACAGATACGCAGTATTTT.

The chain joins TRBV9 to TRBJ1-2, with 8 bases identical to TRBD1. The CDR3 length is 15 residues. Germline V CDR1 and CDR2: SGDLS, YYNGEE. Germline trimming cut 0 bases from V and 4 bases from J; bases unmatched to any gene: 5. The CDR3 DNA reads as TGTGCCAGCAGCGTAGAGGACAGGGCGGCCTATGGCTACACCTTC. It is translated as CASSVEDRAAYGYTF.

CDR3 residues: CASSSPHVKRGNYNEQFF. CDR3 coding DNA: TGTGCCAGCAGCTCGCCGCATGTAAAAAGGGGGAACTACAATGAGCAGTTCTTC. The chain carries TRBV7-2 and TRBJ2-1; possible D gene TRBD1, 6 bases. CDR3 size: 18 residues. The germline V gene has CDR1 SGHTA and CDR2 FQGNSA. V lost 4 bases and J 3 bases, leaving 22 bases between the germline ends.

The chain couples TRBV7-8 to TRBJ2-2; TRBD2 matches at 8 bases. Trimming removed 1 base from V and 1 base from J; junction bases left unmatched: 5. CDR1 is SGHVS, CDR2 FQNEAQ, per germline. This CDR3 region has 17 residues. CDR3 residues: CASSLDSLAGNTGELFF. The CDR3 bases are TGTGCCAGCAGCTTAGATAGCCTAGCGGGGAACACCGGGGAGCTGTTTTTT.

CDR3 in amino acids: CSASSAVNTEAFF. In DNA, the CDR3 is TGCAGTGCTAGTTCGGCGGTCAACACTGAAGCTTTCTTT. This chain uses TRBV20-1 with TRBJ1-1; no firm D call. With 3 bases removed from V and 2 bases from J, the gap between germline ends came to 10 bases. Germline V gene lookup returns CDR1 DFQATT and CDR2 SNEGSKA (reference sequence). The CDR3 contains 13 residues.